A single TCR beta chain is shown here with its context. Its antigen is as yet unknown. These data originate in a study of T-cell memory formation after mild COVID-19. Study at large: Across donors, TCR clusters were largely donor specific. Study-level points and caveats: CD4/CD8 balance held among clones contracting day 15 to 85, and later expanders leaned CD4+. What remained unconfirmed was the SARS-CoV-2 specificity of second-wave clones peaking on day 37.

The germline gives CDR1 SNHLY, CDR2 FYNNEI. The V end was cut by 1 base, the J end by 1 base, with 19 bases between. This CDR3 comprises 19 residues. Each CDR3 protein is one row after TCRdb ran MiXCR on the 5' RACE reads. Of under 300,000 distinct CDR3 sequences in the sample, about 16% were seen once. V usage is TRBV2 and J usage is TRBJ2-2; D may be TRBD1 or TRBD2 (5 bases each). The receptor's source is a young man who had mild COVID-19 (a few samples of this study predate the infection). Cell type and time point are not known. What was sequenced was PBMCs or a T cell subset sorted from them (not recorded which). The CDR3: CASSEVRGSGHRNTGELFF. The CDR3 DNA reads TGTGCCAGCAGTGAAGTACGGGGATCCGGACACCGGAACACCGGGGAGCTGTTTTTT.